This T cell receptor (beta chain) was found in a study of blood T cell repertoires in COVID-19. For the study at large: PBMCs, B-cell-depleted T cells, or T cells provided the cDNA or gDNA that made up the material.

From germline, CDR1 is WSHSY and CDR2 SAAADI. The length of the CDR3 is 13 residues. Trimming left V 7 bases short and J 4 bases short, with 13 bases between. Generated by immunoSEQ multiplex PCR, the TCRdb table keeps only in-frame clones and is missing some. There are about 64,000 clones in the sample; nearly 90% occur only once, and 3% to 4.5% lies in the top ten. Sequencing was carried out using peripheral blood. The receptor comes from a man in his 70s with acute or convalescent COVID-19. The chain is built from TRBV10-2 and TRBJ1-2; D is unclear. CDR3 bases: TGCGCCAGCATTGCGGGGAACGGCTATGGCTACACCTTC. This codes for CASIAGNGYGYTF.